Presented here are 31 T cell receptor beta chains from one specimen sequenced in a study of blood T cell repertoires in COVID-19. TCRdb keeps only in-frame clones here, not all; method: immunoSEQ multiplex PCR. The repertoire includes under 300,000 clones, 88% of them detected once, and around 3% sits in the top ten. Sequences were obtained from PBMCs or T cells enriched from blood (not recorded which). The receptors come from a middle-aged woman who had been exposed to COVID-19.

The rearrangement uses TRBV4-1 and TRBJ1-6; D unresolved. The germline V gene has CDR1 MGHRA and CDR2 YSYEKL. The germline V and J ends were trimmed by 0 bases and 10 bases, with 10 bases remaining between them. The CDR3 sequence is 14 residues long. The CDR3 DNA is TGCGCCAGCAGCCAAGAAGACTGGGTCTCACCCCTCCACTTT. Translating it yields CASSQEDWVSPLHF.

V gene TRBV28 combines with J gene TRBJ1-6; D not certain. This CDR3 contains 16 residues. Germline CDR1 is MDHEN and CDR2 is SYDVKM. V was clipped by 7 bases and J by 5 bases, with 18 bases between them. CDR3 sequence: CASTLGGRVNNSPLHF. CDR3 DNA sequence: TGTGCCAGCACCTTAGGAGGGAGGGTTAATAATTCACCCCTCCACTTT.

The genes are TRBV29-1 and TRBJ1-2; D gene uncertain. The length of the CDR3 is 14 residues. V was trimmed by 3 bases and J by 2 bases, leaving 13 bases between them. Germline V gene lookup returns CDR1 SQVTM and CDR2 ANQGSEA. The CDR3 sequence: CSVDRDTLNYGYTF. The CDR3 DNA follows: TGCAGCGTTGATCGGGATACGCTGAACTATGGCTACACCTTC. The complete variable domain, with remaining parts taken from reference TRBV29-1 and TRBJ1-2, reads SAVISQKPSRDICQRGTSLTIQCQVDSQVTMMFWYRQQPGQSLTLIATANQGSEATYESGFVIDKFPISRPNLTFSTLTVSNMSPEDSSIYLCSVDRDTLNYGYTFGSGTRLTVV.

J is TRBJ2-3 and V is TRBV7-2; 12 bases are a match to TRBD2. V lost 6 bases and J lost 13; bases outside the gene matches: 11. CDR3 length equals 14 residues. Germline CDR1 SGHTA, CDR2 FQGNSA. CDR3 loop: CASSPTSGGPRKYF. The CDR3 DNA sequence: TGTGCCAGCAGTCCGACTAGCGGGGGCCCTAGGAAGTATTTT.

The chain recombines TRBV7-3 with TRBJ1-2; 7 bases are shared with TRBD1. In germline, CDR1 is SGHTA, CDR2 FQGTGA. The trim removed 2 bases at V and 8 bases at J, leaving 5 bases unmatched. CDR3 size: 13 residues. CDR3 coding DNA: TGTGCCAGCAGCTTAGGAGGGGGCCGAGGCTACACCTTC. Its protein product is CASSLGGGRGYTF. Full variable domain (rest looked up from reference TRBV7-3 and TRBJ1-2): GAGVSQTPSNKVTEKGKYVELRCDPISGHTALYWYRQSLGQGPEFLIYFQGTGAADDSGLPNDRFFAVRPEGSVSTLKIQRTERGDSAVYLCASSLGGGRGYTFGSGTRLTVV.

J is TRBJ2-2 and V is TRBV2; perhaps TRBD2 as D (6 bases). Trimming took 6 bases from V and 5 from J, leaving 10 bases between them. The germline CDR1 and CDR2 sequences are SNHLY and FYNNEI. This CDR3 is 13 amino acids long. For the CDR3, the DNA is TGTGCCAGCAGAGAACGGGGGACCGGGGAGCTGTTTTTT. As protein: CASRERGTGELFF.

The table lists this clone with a few counts. This chain links TRBV7-8 with TRBJ1-1; 7 bases match TRBD1. CDR1 SGHVS and CDR2 FQNEAQ come from the germline V gene. After removal of 2 bases from V and 0 bases from J, the junction contained 3 bases not matched to a gene. The CDR3 is 15 amino acids. The CDR3 DNA is TGTGCCAGCAGCTTATCACAGGGGTTGAACACTGAAGCTTTCTTT. This encodes CASSLSQGLNTEAFF.

The V gene is TRBV28, the J gene TRBJ1-6; 7 bases are a match to TRBD1. Germline CDR1 is MDHEN and CDR2 is SYDVKM. V lost 3 bases and J lost 0; bases outside the gene matches: 8. The CDR3 contains 18 residues. This CDR3 is CASSFPRGLSSYNSPLHF. CDR3 DNA sequence: TGTGCCAGCAGTTTCCCCAGGGGGTTGAGCTCCTATAATTCACCCCTCCACTTT.

The J gene is TRBJ1-1, the V gene TRBV6-2 or TRBV6-3; 8 nucleotides match TRBD1. Germline-derived CDR1 and CDR2 are MNHEY and SVGEGT. The V gene end was trimmed by 2 bases and the J gene end by 2 bases; junction bases not matched to a gene: 1. The CDR3 consists of 14 residues. The CDR3 DNA sequence: TGTGCCAGCAGTTACGCAGGGGGCAACACTGAAGCTTTCTTT. It translates to CASSYAGGNTEAFF.

J is TRBJ2-6 and V is TRBV25-1; TRBD1 might be the D (6 bases). The CDR3 is made up of 18 amino acids. Germline V gene data show CDR1 as MGHDK and CDR2 as SYGVNS. V was trimmed by 3 bases and J by 0 bases, leaving 15 bases between them. The CDR3 loop reads CASSDPSQGTSGANVLTF. In DNA, the CDR3 is TGTGCCAGCAGTGACCCCTCTCAGGGGACCTCTGGGGCCAACGTCCTGACTTTC.

The gene calls are TRBV2 and TRBJ1-2; D remains unclear. The CDR3 has 14 amino acids. The ends were cut back, 1 base at V and 5 bases at J, with 11 bases in the middle. Germline V gene sequence: CDR1 SNHLY, CDR2 FYNNEI. The CDR3 spells CASSEEPLVYGYTF. The CDR3 bases are TGTGCCAGCAGTGAAGAGCCGTTAGTTTATGGCTACACCTTC.

The chain couples TRBV10-3 to TRBJ2-3; no firm D call. The CDR3 has 14 amino acids. Between the trimmed V and J ends, which lost 0 bases and 2 bases, there was a span of 6 bases. Germline CDR1 ENHRY, CDR2 SYGVKD. The chain's CDR3 is CAISESASTDTQYF. The DNA for the CDR3 is TGTGCCATCAGTGAGTCGGCCTCCACAGATACGCAGTATTTT.

V is TRBV28 and J is TRBJ1-1, with D maybe TRBD1 (5 bases). The V and J ends lost 7 bases and 2 bases respectively, with 17 bases between them. The CDR3 is 15 amino acids. Germline V CDR1 and CDR2: MDHEN, SYDVKM. The CDR3 nucleotides read TGTGCCAGCACCAAAGGCGGGGCAGATAACACTGAAGCTTTCTTT. It is translated as CASTKGGADNTEAFF.

The V and J genes are TRBV7-9 and TRBJ2-1, with a tentative D call TRBD2 (5 bases). V was trimmed by 1 base and J by 7 bases, leaving 14 bases between them. The CDR3 spans 15 residues. The V gene's germline CDR1 is SEHNR and CDR2 FQNEAQ (reference sequence). The CDR3 bases are TGTGCCAGCAGCTTAGAAGCGGCTACGGGTAATGAGCAGTTCTTC. Protein: CASSLEAATGNEQFF. The full variable domain, its missing parts supplied by reference TRBV7-9 and TRBJ2-1, is DTGVSQNPRHKITKRGQNVTFRCDPISEHNRLYWYRQTLGQGPEFLTYFQNEAQLEKSRLLSDRFSAERPKGSFSTLEIQRTEQGDSAMYLCASSLEAATGNEQFFGPGTRLTVL.

This clone was counted a few times. The V and J genes are TRBV10-1 and TRBJ2-7; D is possibly TRBD2 (6 bases). V dropped 8 bases and J dropped 3 bases, with 17 bases sitting between them. The length of the CDR3 is 14 residues. Germline CDR1 is WNHNN and CDR2 is SYGVQD (reference sequence). The CDR3 DNA sequence: TGCGCCAGCCACGAAGGGCTAGCGATCTACGAGCAGTACGTC. Protein: CASHEGLAIYEQYV.

V and J are TRBV11-1 and TRBJ1-1; D may be TRBD1 (5 bases). CDR3 size: 16 residues. Deletions cut 4 bases from V and 3 bases from J, with 18 bases between. The germline V gene has CDR1 SGHAT and CDR2 FQDESV (reference sequence). CDR3 in amino acids: CASSSPPGEVHTEAFF. DNA of the CDR3: TGTGCCAGCAGCTCCCCCCCGGGGGAGGTTCACACTGAAGCTTTCTTT.

The J gene is TRBJ1-6, the V gene TRBV7-3; TRBD1 matches at 11 bases. V lost 5 bases and J lost 11; bases outside the gene matches: 8. This CDR3 is built from 15 residues. The germline V gene has CDR1 SGHTA and CDR2 FQGTGA. Written as DNA, the CDR3 is TGTGCCAGCAGCCCAAGGCCGGGACAGGGGGCACCCCTCCACTTT. Translation gives CASSPRPGQGAPLHF.

J is TRBJ1-2 and V is TRBV11-3; no reliable D call. CDR1 is SGHNT, CDR2 YENEEA, per germline. V was pared by 5 bases and J by 3 bases, with 10 bases between. The CDR3 contains 13 residues. CDR3 coding DNA: TGTGCCAGCAGCCGCGGCCGGGACTATGGCTACACCTTC. It codes for CASSRGRDYGYTF.

In this sample, this clone turned up once. The DNA of the CDR3 is TGTGCCAGCAGTTACTCATCCAGGGGTCTCTACGAGCAGTACGTC. Translating gives CASSYSSRGLYEQYV. This sequence joins TRBV6-5 and TRBJ2-7, with D possibly TRBD1 on 6 matching bases. The V gene's germline CDR1 is MNHEY and CDR2 SVGAGI. V was shortened by 0 bases and J by 3 bases, with 12 bases between the two germline ends. The CDR3 covers 15 residues.

This chain uses TRBV2 with TRBJ2-3; the match to TRBD1 covers 7 bases. From germline, CDR1 is SNHLY and CDR2 FYNNEI. The CDR3 is 15 amino acids. V shed 6 bases, J shed 2 bases, and the junction held 8 bases outside the gene matches. In DNA form, the CDR3 reads TGTGCCAGCAGGAGGGACAGTCGCTACACAGATACGCAGTATTTT. The encoded protein is CASRRDSRYTDTQYF.

V gene TRBV3-1 (or the pseudogene TRBV3-2) combines with J gene TRBJ1-3; D may be TRBD1 (5 bases). Germline V gene data show CDR1 as LGHDT and CDR2 as YNNKEL (reference sequence). V dropped 4 bases and J dropped 0 bases, with 13 bases sitting between them. The CDR3 totals 16 residues. In DNA form, the CDR3 reads TGTGCCAGCAGCCTTAGCCCAAGGGGCTCTGGAAACACCATATATTTT. This codes for CASSLSPRGSGNTIYF.

This chain uses TRBV7-2 with TRBJ1-2, with 8 bases identical to TRBD1. This CDR3 is 13 amino acids long. V trimming: 7 bases; J trimming: 8 bases; junction bases outside the gene matches: 9. Germline V lookup: CDR1 SGHTA, CDR2 FQGNSA. The CDR3 protein is CASTQGQGRGYTF. The DNA of the CDR3 is TGTGCCAGCACCCAAGGACAGGGCCGGGGCTACACCTTC.

The chain joins TRBV5-1 to TRBJ1-2; 9 bases map to TRBD1. J was trimmed by 5 bases and V by 3 bases; bases with no gene match: 8. This CDR3 is built from 15 residues. CDR1 and CDR2 from the germline V gene are SGHRS and YFSETQ. The CDR3 here is CASSSGGQGLYGYTF. The CDR3, as DNA: TGCGCCAGCAGCTCGGGGGGACAGGGTTTGTATGGCTACACCTTC.

The chain recombines TRBV6-2 or TRBV6-3 with TRBJ1-1; 8 bases agree with TRBD1. The CDR3 consists of 16 residues. V gave up 2 bases and J gave up 1 base; unmatched junction bases: 6. The germline V gene encodes CDR1 MNHEY and CDR2 SVGEGT. CDR3 DNA: TGTGCCAGCAGTTACCTGACCGGACAGGGGAACACTGAAGCTTTCTTT. Amino acid sequence: CASSYLTGQGNTEAFF.

The rearrangement links TRBV7-3 to TRBJ2-5; TRBD2 matches at 10 bases. J was trimmed by 5 bases and V by 4 bases; bases with no gene match: 4. Germline lookup yields CDR1 SGHTA and CDR2 FQGTGA. This CDR3 is 14 amino acids long. Here the CDR3 DNA reads TGTGCCAGCAGCTCCAGCGGGAGGGCGGAGACCCAGTACTTC. Translating gives CASSSSGRAETQYF. Full variable domain (outside the CDR3, taken from reference TRBV7-3 and TRBJ2-5): GAGVSQTPSNKVTEKGKYVELRCDPISGHTALYWYRQSLGQGPEFLIYFQGTGAADDSGLPNDRFFAVRPEGSVSTLKIQRTERGDSAVYLCASSSSGRAETQYFGPGTRLLVL.

The chain employs TRBV5-4 and TRBJ2-7, with D tentatively TRBD2 (5 bases). V was clipped by 4 bases and J by 5 bases, with 16 bases between them. This CDR3 contains 14 residues. CDR1 and CDR2 (germline): SGHNT, YYREEE (reference sequence). CDR3 coding DNA: TGTGCCAGCAGCCCCGACGGGGTCCCACACGAGCAGTACTTC. It translates to CASSPDGVPHEQYF.

As regards this clone: Within the sample, other DNA sequences also encode this same CDR3. The V gene is TRBV30, the J gene TRBJ1-2; a weak D match, TRBD1 (5 bases). The CDR3 runs 11 residues. CDR1 and CDR2 from the germline V gene are GTSNPN and SVGIG (reference sequence). Trimming shortened V by 5 bases and J by 4 bases, and 8 bases separated the two germline ends. CDR3 loop: CAWDRSYGYTF. Here the CDR3 DNA reads TGTGCCTGGGACAGATCCTATGGCTACACCTTC. Based on the CDR3 plus reference TRBV30 and TRBJ1-2, the full variable domain is SQTIHQWPATLVQPVGSPLSLECTVEGTSNPNLYWYRQAAGRGLQLLFYSVGIGQISSEVPQNLSASRPQDRQFILSSKKLLLSDSGFYLCAWDRSYGYTFGSGTRLTVV.

CDR3: CASSDTDRGRVQYF. CDR3 coding DNA: TGTGCCAGCAGTGACACAGACAGGGGGCGAGTTCAGTATTTT. The chain employs TRBV2 and TRBJ2-3, with 10 bases that match TRBD1. The CDR3 sequence is 14 residues long. V dropped 3 bases and J dropped 12; count of bases not matched to a gene: 9. In germline, CDR1 is SNHLY, CDR2 FYNNEI.

J is TRBJ2-1 and V is TRBV4-2; tentative D call: TRBD1 (6 bases). V gave up 9 bases and J gave up 11 bases, with 20 bases separating them. In germline, CDR1 is LGHNA, CDR2 YNFKEQ. CDR3 size: 13 residues. The CDR3 nucleotides read TGTGCCAGTATGCACCCAGGGGACCCGAAGCAGTTCTTC. Protein: CASMHPGDPKQFF.

The chain uses TRBV28 and TRBJ2-7; no reliable D call. Germline CDR1 is MDHEN and CDR2 is SYDVKM. The CDR3 has 17 amino acids. Trimming stripped 7 bases from V and 2 bases from J, with 24 bases between. CDR3 bases: TGTGCCAGCAACCACTTTACGAGGTTCAAGGCGACCTACGAGCAGTACTTC. It codes for CASNHFTRFKATYEQYF. The full variable domain, its missing parts supplied by reference TRBV28 and TRBJ2-7, is DVKVTQSSRYLVKRTGEKVFLECVQDMDHENMFWYRQDPGLGLRLIYFSYDVKMKEKGDIPEGYSVSREKKERFSLILESASTNQTSMYLCASNHFTRFKATYEQYFGPGTRLTVT.

The V and J genes are TRBV7-2 and TRBJ2-1; 8 bases match TRBD2. The J segment lost 6 bases and the V segment lost 6 bases, leaving 4 bases of the junction unmatched. Germline assignment: CDR1 SGHTA and CDR2 FQGNSA. CDR3 length equals 13 residues. CDR3 sequence (DNA): TGTGCCAGCAGGGCTGGACTAGCCAATGAGCAGTTCTTC. This sequence encodes CASRAGLANEQFF.